The entry below gives a single TCR beta chain sequence along with its context. Its antigen remains unidentified. The study reverse transcribed the entire isolated RNA, so it sequenced expressed TCRB transcripts. Repertoires were generated with immunoSEQ multiplex PCR, while TCRdb's copy carries only in-frame clones and drops some. Of roughly 240,000 clones in the sample, 24% are singletons; the top ten hold about 0.012%. The entry originates in a study of beta chain features in type 1 diabetes. Findings and caveats of the study: Moderate but significant shortening of TCRB CDR3s was recorded in all four CD4+ subsets from Type 1 diabetes patients.

V gave up 5 bases and J gave up 5 bases; unmatched junction bases: 8. The CDR3 length is 14 residues. From germline, CDR1 is SGHTA and CDR2 FQGTGA. There was one heparinised blood draw per donor, averaging around 120 mL. This TCR came from a woman in her 30s with type 1 diabetes. The sample consisted of naive CD4+ T cells from blood. This chain uses TRBV7-3 with TRBJ2-5; 7 bases align to TRBD1. CDR3 loop: CASSTTGTDETQYF. The CDR3 DNA reads TGTGCCAGCAGCACTACCGGGACAGACGAGACCCAGTACTTC.